Below are 18 T cell receptor beta chains sequenced from a single sample in a study of Ad26.COV2.S vaccination and SARS-CoV-2 variants. The treatment denotes: some 19 received Ad26.COV2.S at low or high dose, single or two shots; about five received placebo; per-sample allocation not given. All samples were drawn on day 63, counting from the first vaccine or placebo injection. Sequencing was performed with immunoSEQ multiplex PCR; in TCRdb, only in-frame clones are kept and a portion is missing. Of about 390,000 clones listed, approximately 92% are singletons. Sequences were derived from peripheral blood, sampled in a trial of Ad26.COV2.S vaccine versus placebo. The source is a person aged 18 to 65 who received the Ad26.COV2.S COVID-19 vaccine or a placebo.

The V call is TRBV9, the J call TRBJ2-2; possible D gene TRBD1, 6 bases. This CDR3 contains 14 residues. Trimming took off 5 bases at V and 2 bases at J, with 10 bases between the two ends. Germline values: CDR1 SGDLS, CDR2 YYNGEE. The CDR3 DNA is TGTGCCAGCAGAGGGACATTCAACACCGGGGAGCTGTTTTTT. Translating gives CASRGTFNTGELFF.

This rearrangement joins TRBV18 to TRBJ1-2, with 7 positions matching TRBD1. V gave up 0 bases and J gave up 6 bases; unmatched junction bases: 7. CDR3 size: 15 residues. Germline V gene lookup returns CDR1 KGHSH and CDR2 LQKENI. DNA for the CDR3: TGTGCCAGCTCACCACCGACAGGGAGGCCGAATGGCTACACCTTC. Its protein is CASSPPTGRPNGYTF.

This clone was observed a handful of times. This specimen includes other DNA sequences encoding the same CDR3. V and J are TRBV19 and TRBJ2-7; D might be TRBD1 (5 bases). Germline V CDR1 and CDR2: LNHDA, SQIVND (reference sequence). The V gene lost 1 base and the J gene lost 0 bases, with 10 bases spanning the gap. The CDR3 length is 15 residues. DNA of the CDR3: TGTGCCAGTAGTATAGGGCAGGGCCTCTCCTACGAGCAGTACTTC. Translated: CASSIGQGLSYEQYF.

The sample holds one count of this clone. This chain connects TRBV4-3 to TRBJ2-3; D gene ambiguous. The CDR3 totals 17 residues. V gave up 0 bases and J gave up 3 bases, with 16 bases separating them. The germline CDR1 and CDR2 sequences are LGHNA and YSLEER. The CDR3 sequence is CASSQEFRAELTDTQYF. The CDR3 DNA follows: TGCGCCAGCAGCCAAGAGTTTCGTGCGGAATTAACAGATACGCAGTATTTT.

The V and J genes are TRBV19 and TRBJ2-3, with TRBD2 identical over 11 bases. CDR3 length: 16 residues. V gave up 3 bases and J gave up 2 bases; unmatched junction bases: 4. The germline V gene encodes CDR1 LNHDA and CDR2 SQIVND (reference sequence). The CDR3 here is CASSMASGGPTDTQYF. The CDR3, as DNA: TGTGCCAGTAGTATGGCTAGCGGGGGGCCCACAGATACGCAGTATTTT. The variable domain in full, with the rest retrieved from reference TRBV19 and TRBJ2-3, is DGGITQSPKYLFRKEGQNVTLSCEQNLNHDAMYWYRQDPGQGLRLIYYSQIVNDFQKGDIAEGYSVSREKKESFPLTVTSAQKNPTAFYLCASSMASGGPTDTQYFGPGTRLTVL.

The chain recombines TRBV5-1 with TRBJ2-1; the D is unclear. V lost 2 bases and J 5 bases, leaving 11 bases between the germline ends. CDR3 length: 14 amino acids. The germline gives CDR1 SGHRS, CDR2 YFSETQ. CDR3 sequence: CASSLTLMNNEQFF. The CDR3 DNA reads TGCGCCAGCAGCTTAACACTCATGAACAATGAGCAGTTCTTC.

This clone has just one count. The rearrangement joins TRBV6-2 or TRBV6-3 to TRBJ1-5; TRBD1 aligns across 7 bases. Germline V gene data show CDR1 as MNHEY and CDR2 as SVGEGT. Trimming at V came to 5 bases and at J to 5 bases, leaving 6 bases not matched to a gene. This CDR3 comprises 14 residues. The CDR3 here is CASSHRGWDQPQHF. CDR3 DNA sequence: TGTGCCAGCAGTCACAGGGGCTGGGATCAGCCCCAGCATTTT.

The chain recombines TRBV4-1 with TRBJ2-2; 13 nucleotides align to TRBD2. CDR3 length equals 17 residues. Germline loops: CDR1 MGHRA, CDR2 YSYEKL. After removal of 6 bases from V and 3 bases from J, the junction contained 7 bases not matched to a gene. CDR3 nucleotide sequence: TGCGCCAGCAGTGACACTAGCGGGGGGGCACACACCGGGGAGCTGTTTTTT. This gives the protein CASSDTSGGAHTGELFF.

The genes are TRBV6-5 and TRBJ1-5; 10 bases are shared with TRBD1. Germline V lookup: CDR1 MNHEY, CDR2 SVGAGI. The CDR3 loop spans 14 amino acids. The V gene end was trimmed by 5 bases and the J gene end by 7 bases; junction bases not matched to a gene: 5. The CDR3 bases are TGTGCCAGCAGTCCCGACAGGGGGCAACAGCCCCAGCATTTT. Its protein product is CASSPDRGQQPQHF.

This chain uses TRBV4-3 with TRBJ2-7; TRBD1 matches at 11 bases. The junction had 7 bases not matched to a gene; V was cut back by 3 bases and J by 3 bases. Germline V lookup: CDR1 LGHNA, CDR2 YSLEER. The CDR3 sequence is 16 residues long. In DNA, the CDR3 is TGCGCCAGCAGCCAGGGCCGGGACAGGGGGTACTACGAGCAGTACTTC. Encoded protein: CASSQGRDRGYYEQYF.

The V and J genes are TRBV29-1 and TRBJ2-1, with D unresolved. Trimming cost V 7 bases and J 5 bases, with 12 bases left between them. This CDR3 has 12 residues. Germline V gives CDR1 SQVTM, CDR2 ANQGSEA. The CDR3 region has the DNA TGCAGCGACTTTACACCTCACAATGAGCAGTTCTTC. Protein: CSDFTPHNEQFF.

The chain employs TRBV14 and TRBJ1-1, with D unresolved. The V gene lost 4 bases and the J gene lost 0 bases, with 6 bases spanning the gap. This CDR3 region has 13 residues. Germline CDR1 SGHDN, CDR2 FVKESK. The CDR3 region has the DNA TGTGCCAGCAGCCCAATTATGAACACTGAAGCTTTCTTT. Translating gives CASSPIMNTEAFF.

The chain links TRBV19 to TRBJ2-2; weak D call: TRBD1 (6 bases). This CDR3 comprises 18 residues. Germline-derived CDR1 and CDR2 are LNHDA and SQIVND (reference sequence). V was clipped by 4 bases and J by 0 bases, with 18 bases between them. CDR3 sequence reads: CASSTRDTAIANTGELFF. For the CDR3, the DNA is TGTGCCAGTAGTACACGGGACACAGCTATTGCGAACACCGGGGAGCTGTTTTTT.

This clone was observed a single time. V is TRBV28 and J is TRBJ2-1; D remains unclear. The CDR3 totals 13 residues. V shed 7 bases and J shed 2 bases, with 9 bases lying between them. In germline, CDR1 is MDHEN, CDR2 SYDVKM. The CDR3 region is CASTEPTYNEQFF. The CDR3 nucleotides are TGTGCCAGCACCGAACCCACCTACAATGAGCAGTTCTTC.

V and J are TRBV19 and TRBJ1-3; a possible D gene is TRBD1 (5 bases). CDR1 is LNHDA and CDR2 is SQIVND in the germline V gene (reference sequence). CDR3 size: 15 residues. Between the trimmed V and J ends, which lost 7 bases and 2 bases, there was a span of 15 bases. The CDR3 coding sequence is TGTGCCAGTACAGGAACGACAGTGACTGGAAACACCATATATTTT. Its translation: CASTGTTVTGNTIYF.

The chain combines TRBV30 with TRBJ1-1, with no clear D. V dropped 3 bases and J dropped 6 bases, with 11 bases sitting between them. CDR1 and CDR2 from the germline V gene are GTSNPN and SVGIG (reference sequence). The CDR3 contains 12 residues. For the CDR3, the DNA is TGTGCCTGGAGGCATCTTGGGCCTGAAGCTTTCTTT. Amino acid sequence: CAWRHLGPEAFF.

The chain carries TRBV7-6 and TRBJ1-3; the match to TRBD1 covers 7 bases. There are 15 residues in the CDR3. The germline V gene has CDR1 SGHVS and CDR2 FNYEAQ. Trimming cost V 1 base and J 3 bases; bases outside gene matches: 3. The CDR3 DNA is TGTGCCAGCAGCTTAGGGTCAGGGGGTGGAAACACCATATATTTT. Translation: CASSLGSGGGNTIYF.

The gene calls are TRBV12-5 and TRBJ2-1; D might be TRBD1 (5 bases). CDR3 length equals 13 residues. The germline CDR1 and CDR2 sequences are LGHNT and FRNRAP. V was cut by 6 bases and J by 6 bases, with 12 bases left in between. The CDR3 region has the DNA TGTGCTAGTGGCCCAGGGTTCCTCAATGAGCAGTTCTTC. Its translation: CASGPGFLNEQFF.